This TCR beta chain was identified during a study of T-cell memory formation after mild COVID-19. Overall study: TCR clusters were mostly donor specific.

Study results and limitations: The appearance of some responding clones in pre-infection memory suggested that cross-reactive memory joined. Clones shrinking between day 15 and 85 showed a balanced CD4/CD8 split, and those that grew later tilted toward CD4+. Clones which contracted sat mainly in CM and EM if CD4+, and in EMRA if CD8+.

A word on this clonotype: Its antigen is not known.

Per the germline V gene, CDR1 is SQVTM and CDR2 is ANQGSEA. V lost 5 bases to trimming and J lost 11 bases, with 18 bases between them. There are 12 residues in the CDR3. TCRdb recomputed calls from the 5' RACE reads with MiXCR, one row per CDR3 protein. The table records 360,000 or so distinct CDR3 sequences, 25% to 30% of them present only once. The chain is built from TRBV29-1 and TRBJ1-1; no reliable D call. Sample: PBMCs or a T cell subset sorted from them (not recorded which). This TCR came from an adult woman who had mild COVID-19 (a few samples of this study predate the infection). Cell type and time point are not known. In nucleotides, the CDR3 is TGCAGCGTTTTAGTTTCGGGCCCTGGGGCTTTCTTT. Its translation: CSVLVSGPGAFF.